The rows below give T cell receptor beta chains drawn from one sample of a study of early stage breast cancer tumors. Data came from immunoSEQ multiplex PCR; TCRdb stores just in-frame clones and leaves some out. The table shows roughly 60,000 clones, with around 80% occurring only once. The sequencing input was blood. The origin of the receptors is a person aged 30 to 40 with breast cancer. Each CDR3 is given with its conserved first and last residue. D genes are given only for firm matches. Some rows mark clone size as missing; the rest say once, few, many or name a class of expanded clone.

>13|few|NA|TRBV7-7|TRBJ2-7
TGTGCCAGCAGCGCCGGCCTTAACTACGAGCAGTACTTC
CASSAGLNYEQYF
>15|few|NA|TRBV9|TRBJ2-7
TGTGCCAGCAGCGTAGCTGGACTCCAAACCTACGAGCAGTACTTC
CASSVAGLQTYEQYF
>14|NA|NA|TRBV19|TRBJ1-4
TGTGCCAGTAGTATAGGGGATACTAGTGAAAAACTGTTTTTT
CASSIGDTSEKLFF
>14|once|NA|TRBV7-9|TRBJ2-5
TGTGCCAGCAGCTTAAGGGTTGCTCAAGAGACCCAGTACTTC
CASSLRVAQETQYF
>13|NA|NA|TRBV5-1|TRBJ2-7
TGCGCCAGCAGCTTGGATATAGACTACGAGCAGTACTTC
CASSLDIDYEQYF
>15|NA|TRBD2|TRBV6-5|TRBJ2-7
TGTGCCAGCAAAATTAGCGGGGGGGGTACCTACGAGCAGTACTTC
CASKISGGGTYEQYF
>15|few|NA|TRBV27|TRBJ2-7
TGTGCCAGCAGTTTCAAGACAGGCGGGTTCTACGAGCAGTACTTC
CASSFKTGGFYEQYF
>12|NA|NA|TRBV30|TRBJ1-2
TGTGCCTGGAGTATCGGCTCATATGGCTACACCTTC
CAWSIGSYGYTF
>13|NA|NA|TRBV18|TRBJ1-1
TGTGCCAGCTCGCCCTCAGAGAACACTGAAGCTTTCTTT
CASSPSENTEAFF
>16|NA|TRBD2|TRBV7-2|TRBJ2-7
TGTGCCAGCAGCTCCGGACTAGCGGGAGTAGGGTACGAGCAGTACTTC
CASSSGLAGVGYEQYF
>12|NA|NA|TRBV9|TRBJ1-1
TGTGCCAGCAGCGGCGACCACACTGAAGCTTTCTTT
CASSGDHTEAFF
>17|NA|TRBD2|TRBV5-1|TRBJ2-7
TGCGCCAGCAGCTTGGCCGCGGCGGGAGAGACCTCCTACGAGCAGTACTTC
CASSLAAAGETSYEQYF
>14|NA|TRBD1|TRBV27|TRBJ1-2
TGTGCCAGCAGTTTATACGACAGGGCCGGTGGCTACACCTTC
CASSLYDRAGGYTF
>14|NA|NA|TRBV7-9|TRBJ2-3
TGTGCCTCCAGCCCCAGGGCTGGCACAGATACGCAGTATTTT
CASSPRAGTDTQYF
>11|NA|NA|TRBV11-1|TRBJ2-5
TGTGCCAGCAGCTCCGGACTGCGTAGATACTTC
CASSSGLRRYF
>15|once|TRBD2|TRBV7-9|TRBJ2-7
TGTGCCAGCAGCACCTTAGCGGGAGATCAGTACGAGCAGTACTTC
CASSTLAGDQYEQYF
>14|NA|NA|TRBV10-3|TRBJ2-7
TGTGCCATCAGTGAGTCGACCTCCTCCTACGAGCAGTACTTC
CAISESTSSYEQYF
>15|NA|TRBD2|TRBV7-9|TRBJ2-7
TGTGCCAGCAGCTTAGAGGCTAGCGGAACCTACGAGCAGTACTTC
CASSLEASGTYEQYF
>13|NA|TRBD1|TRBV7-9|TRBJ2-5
TGTGCCAGCAGACCGGGACAGGGGGAGACCCAGTACTTC
CASRPGQGETQYF
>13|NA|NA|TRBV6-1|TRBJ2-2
TGTGCCAGCAGTGCGAGTGTATCCGGGGAGCTGTTTTTT
CASSASVSGELFF
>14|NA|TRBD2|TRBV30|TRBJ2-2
TGTGCCTGGAGTGTTCTTAGCGGGAGAGGGGAGCTGTTTTTT
CAWSVLSGRGELFF
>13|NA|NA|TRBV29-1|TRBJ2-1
TGCAGCGCAAAAGGACAGCTTTCCGATGAGCAGTTCTTC
CSAKGQLSDEQFF
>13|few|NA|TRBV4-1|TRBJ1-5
TGCGCCAGCAGCCAAGACATTCTCTGGCCCCAGCATTTT
CASSQDILWPQHF
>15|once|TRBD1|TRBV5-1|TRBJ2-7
TGCGCCAGCAGCTTACTGGGACAGGGGGCCTACGAGCAGTACTTC
CASSLLGQGAYEQYF
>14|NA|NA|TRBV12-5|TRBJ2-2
TGTGCTAGTGGTTTGGGACAGTATACCGGGGAGCTGTTTTTT
CASGLGQYTGELFF
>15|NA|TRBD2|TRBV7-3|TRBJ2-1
TGTGCCAGCAGCTTGAGCGGGAATATAGGCAATGAGCAGTTCTTC
CASSLSGNIGNEQFF
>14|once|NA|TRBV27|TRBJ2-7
TGTGCCAGCAGTCCAACCGACGGGACCTACGAGCAGTACTTC
CASSPTDGTYEQYF
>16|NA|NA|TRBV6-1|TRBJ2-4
TGTGCCAGCAGCGAAGACAGGACCATAGCCAAAAACATTCAGTACTTC
CASSEDRTIAKNIQYF
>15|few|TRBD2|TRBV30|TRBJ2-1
TGTGCCTGGAATCCAGGGACTAGGACCTACAATGAGCAGTTCTTC
CAWNPGTRTYNEQFF
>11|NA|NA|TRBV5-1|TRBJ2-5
TGCGCCAGCAGGTCTCAAGAGACCCAGTACTTC
CASRSQETQYF
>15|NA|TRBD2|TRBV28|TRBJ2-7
TGTGCCAGCAGTTTAGGGACTAGCGGTCCCTACGAGCAGTACTTC
CASSLGTSGPYEQYF
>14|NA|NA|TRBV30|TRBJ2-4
TGTGCCTGGACTCTACCCCGGGAATGGAACATTCAGTACTTC
CAWTLPREWNIQYF
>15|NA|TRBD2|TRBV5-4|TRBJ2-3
TGTGCCAGCAGCTTATCAGCGGGAGGGCCTGATACGCAGTATTTT
CASSLSAGGPDTQYF
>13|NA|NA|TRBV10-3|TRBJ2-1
TGTGCCATCAGCAGGGGTCTCTACAATGAGCAGTTCTTC
CAISRGLYNEQFF
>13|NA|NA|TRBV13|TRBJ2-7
TGTGCCAGCAGCCCGGGACTCTCCTACGAGCAGTACTTC
CASSPGLSYEQYF
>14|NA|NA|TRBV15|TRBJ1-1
TGTGCCACCAGCAGAGCGGTTGGGTACACTGAAGCTTTCTTT
CATSRAVGYTEAFF
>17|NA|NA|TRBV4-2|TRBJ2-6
TGTGCCAGCAGCAGCCGGGACCCACGGTCTGGGGCCAACGTCCTGACTTTC
CASSSRDPRSGANVLTF
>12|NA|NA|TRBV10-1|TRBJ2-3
TGCGCCAGCAGTTTCGGGCCAGATACGCAGTATTTT
CASSFGPDTQYF
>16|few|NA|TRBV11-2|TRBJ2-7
TGTGCCAGCAGCTTAGGGACGGGGATGAGGGGCTACGAGCAGTACTTC
CASSLGTGMRGYEQYF
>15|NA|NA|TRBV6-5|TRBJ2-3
TGTGCCAGCAGTTTACGTCCCCGGCCAGGAGATACGCAGTATTTT
CASSLRPRPGDTQYF
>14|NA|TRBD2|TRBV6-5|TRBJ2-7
TGTGCCAGCAGCAATCTAGCGGGAGGCCGCGAGCAGTACTTC
CASSNLAGGREQYF
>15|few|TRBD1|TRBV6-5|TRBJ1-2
TGTGCCAGCAGTTACCTGACAGGGGGCTTAGGTGGCTACACCTTC
CASSYLTGGLGGYTF
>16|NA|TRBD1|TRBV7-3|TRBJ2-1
TGTGCCAGCAGCGCCGGGACAGGGGGGGGAGACAATGAGCAGTTCTTC
CASSAGTGGGDNEQFF
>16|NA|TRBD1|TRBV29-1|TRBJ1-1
TGCAGCGTTGCATTACTCAGGGGGGGAATGAACACTGAAGCTTTCTTT
CSVALLRGGMNTEAFF
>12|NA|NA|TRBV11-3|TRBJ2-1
TGTGCCAGCAGCTTCGGAGCCGGTGAGCAGTTCTTC
CASSFGAGEQFF
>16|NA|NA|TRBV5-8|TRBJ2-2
TGTGCCAGCAGCCCTGGCCGGGCAGGGAACACCGGGGAGCTGTTTTTT
CASSPGRAGNTGELFF
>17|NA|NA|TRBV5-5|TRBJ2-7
TGTGCCAGCAGTCGAAGATCCACCGGGACGGACTCCTACGAGCAGTACTTC
CASSRRSTGTDSYEQYF
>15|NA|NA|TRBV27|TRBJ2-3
TGTGCCAGCAGTTTATCGAGCCCTAGGTCAGATACGCAGTATTTT
CASSLSSPRSDTQYF
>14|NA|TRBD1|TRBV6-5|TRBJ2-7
TGTGCCAGCAGTAGGGACAGGGTGAGCTACGAGCAGTACTTC
CASSRDRVSYEQYF